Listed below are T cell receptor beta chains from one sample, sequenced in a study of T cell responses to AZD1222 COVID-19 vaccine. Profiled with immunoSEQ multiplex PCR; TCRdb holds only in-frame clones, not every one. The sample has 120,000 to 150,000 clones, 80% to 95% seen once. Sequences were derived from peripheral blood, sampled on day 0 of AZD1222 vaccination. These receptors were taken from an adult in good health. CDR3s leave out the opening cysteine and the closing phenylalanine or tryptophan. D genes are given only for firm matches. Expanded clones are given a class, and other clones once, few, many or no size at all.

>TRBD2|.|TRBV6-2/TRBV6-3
ASSGRTGDRDYEY
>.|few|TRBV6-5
ASRAGITEAF
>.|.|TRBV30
AWSLLSSGNTIY
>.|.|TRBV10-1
ARGAGDYNEQF
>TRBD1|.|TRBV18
ASSPSDRVNYGYT
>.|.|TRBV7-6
ASSLAPGNTIY
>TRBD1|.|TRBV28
ASSQTGDYGYT
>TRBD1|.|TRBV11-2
ASRLTGLSYNEQF
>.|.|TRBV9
ASSVAQGTIGNTIY
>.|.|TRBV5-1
ASSLGLGAGYEQY
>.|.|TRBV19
ASSIVFWGGEKLF
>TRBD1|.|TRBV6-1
ASSEVRGTGNKYTIY
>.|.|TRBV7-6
ASSLRQDATYEQY
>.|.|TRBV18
ASSYRGGGDTEAF
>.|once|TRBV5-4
ASSSGLLRGVDEKLF
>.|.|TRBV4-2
ASSQDHGLQPQH
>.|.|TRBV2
ASSEGVTARYTEAF
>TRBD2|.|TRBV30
AWSPRTSASARQY
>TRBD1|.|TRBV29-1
STEQGSGETQY
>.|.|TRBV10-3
AISMNGTQY
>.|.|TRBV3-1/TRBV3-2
ASSLASTDTEAF
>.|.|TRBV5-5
ASSRGLAGYGELF
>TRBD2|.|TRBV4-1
ASSRTSGSSTGELF
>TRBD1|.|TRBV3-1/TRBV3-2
ASSLRKGDRLYGYT
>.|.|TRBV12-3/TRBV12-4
ASSLAANTEAF
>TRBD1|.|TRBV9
ASSGGTGRNTEAF
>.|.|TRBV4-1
ASSQDGRETDTQY
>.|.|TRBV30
AWSVRLNTEAF
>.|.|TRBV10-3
AISDGERVQF
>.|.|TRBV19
ASGDWGEDTQY
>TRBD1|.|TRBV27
ASSRRDRGLYEQY
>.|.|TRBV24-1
ATSDHPITDTQY
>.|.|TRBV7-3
ASRGSGELF
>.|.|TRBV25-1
ASRGYYEQY
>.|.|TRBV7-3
ASSLKWAEQY
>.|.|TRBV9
ASSIDRGGQETQY
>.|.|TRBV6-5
ASSYSSVTEAF
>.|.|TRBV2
ASSERGHRSTDTQY
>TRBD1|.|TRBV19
ASRAGGLDGYT
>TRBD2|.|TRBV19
ASRGPSGPSYEQY
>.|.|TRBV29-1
SAERSVYGYT
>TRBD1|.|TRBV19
ASSMWAGGNYGYT